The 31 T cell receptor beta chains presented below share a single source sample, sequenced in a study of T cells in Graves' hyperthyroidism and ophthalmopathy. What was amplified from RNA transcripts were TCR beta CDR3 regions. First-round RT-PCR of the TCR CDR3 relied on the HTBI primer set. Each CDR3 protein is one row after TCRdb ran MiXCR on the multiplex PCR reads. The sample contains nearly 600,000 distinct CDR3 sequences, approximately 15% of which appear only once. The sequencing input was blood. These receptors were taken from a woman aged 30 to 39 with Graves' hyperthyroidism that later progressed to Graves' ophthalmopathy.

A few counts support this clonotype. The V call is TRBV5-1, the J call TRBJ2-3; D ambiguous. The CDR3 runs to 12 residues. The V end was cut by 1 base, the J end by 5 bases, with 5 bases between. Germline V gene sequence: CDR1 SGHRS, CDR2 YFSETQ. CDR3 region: CASSLTIDTQYF. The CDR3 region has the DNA TGCGCCAGCAGCTTGACTATAGATACGCAGTATTTT.

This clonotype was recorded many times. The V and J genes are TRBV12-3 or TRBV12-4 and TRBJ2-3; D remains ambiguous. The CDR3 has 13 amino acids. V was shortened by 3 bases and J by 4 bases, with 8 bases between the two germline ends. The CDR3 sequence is CASSLGWADTQYF. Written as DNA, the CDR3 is TGTGCCAGCAGTTTGGGTTGGGCAGATACGCAGTATTTT.

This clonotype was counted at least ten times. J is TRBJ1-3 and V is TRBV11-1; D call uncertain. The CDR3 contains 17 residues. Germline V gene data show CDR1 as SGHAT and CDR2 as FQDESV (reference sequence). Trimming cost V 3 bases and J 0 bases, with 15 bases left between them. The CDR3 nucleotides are TGTGCCAGCAGCTTGAATGCAGGTGGCAGCTCTGGAAACACCATATATTTT. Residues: CASSLNAGGSSGNTIYF.

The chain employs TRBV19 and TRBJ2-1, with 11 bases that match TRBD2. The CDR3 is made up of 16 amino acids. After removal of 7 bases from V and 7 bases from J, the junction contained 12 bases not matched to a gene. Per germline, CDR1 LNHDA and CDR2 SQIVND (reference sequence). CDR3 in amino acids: CASISLTSGISNEQFF. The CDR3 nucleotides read TGTGCCAGTATATCCCTGACTAGCGGGATTTCAAATGAGCAGTTCTTC.

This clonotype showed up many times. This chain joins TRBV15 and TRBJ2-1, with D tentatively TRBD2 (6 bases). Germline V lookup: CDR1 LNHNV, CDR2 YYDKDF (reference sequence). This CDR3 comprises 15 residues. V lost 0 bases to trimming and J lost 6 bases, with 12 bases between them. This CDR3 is CATSREAGDFNEQFF. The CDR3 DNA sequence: TGTGCCACCAGCAGAGAAGCGGGCGACTTCAATGAGCAGTTCTTC.

DNA for the CDR3: TGTGCCAGCAGCAGCCCGGGACTAACCTCTTACGAGCAGTACTTC. This encodes CASSSPGLTSYEQYF. The chain employs TRBV6-1 and TRBJ2-7, with 7 bases aligning to TRBD2. This CDR3 region has 15 residues. Trimming took 6 bases from V and 4 from J; bases not matched to a gene: 12. From germline, CDR1 is MNHNS and CDR2 SASEGT.

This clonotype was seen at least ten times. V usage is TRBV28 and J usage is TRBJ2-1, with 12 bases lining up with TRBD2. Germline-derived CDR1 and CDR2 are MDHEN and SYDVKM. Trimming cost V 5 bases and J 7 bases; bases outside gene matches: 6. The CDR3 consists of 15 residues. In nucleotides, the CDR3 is TGTGCCAGCAGTCCCGGACTAGCGGGGTTAAATGAGCAGTTCTTC. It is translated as CASSPGLAGLNEQFF.

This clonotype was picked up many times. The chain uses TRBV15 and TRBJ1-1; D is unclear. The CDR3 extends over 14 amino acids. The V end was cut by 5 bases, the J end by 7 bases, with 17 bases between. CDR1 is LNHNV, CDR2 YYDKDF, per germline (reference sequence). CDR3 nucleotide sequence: TGTGCCACCAGCCGGGCCGGGAGGGAGGATGAAGCTTTCTTT. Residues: CATSRAGREDEAFF. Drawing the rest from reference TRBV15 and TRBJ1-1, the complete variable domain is DAMVIQNPRYQVTQFGKPVTLSCSQTLNHNVMYWYQQKSSQAPKLLFHYYDKDFNNEADTPDNFQSRRPNTSFCFLDIRSPGLGDTAMYLCATSRAGREDEAFFGQGTRLTVV.

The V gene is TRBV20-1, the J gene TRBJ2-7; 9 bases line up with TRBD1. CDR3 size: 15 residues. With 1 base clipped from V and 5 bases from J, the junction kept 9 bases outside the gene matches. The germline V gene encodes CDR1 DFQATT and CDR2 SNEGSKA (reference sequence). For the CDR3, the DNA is TGCAGTGCTAGAGGGATCGGGACAGGGAGGGACGAGCAGTACTTC. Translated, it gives CSARGIGTGRDEQYF.

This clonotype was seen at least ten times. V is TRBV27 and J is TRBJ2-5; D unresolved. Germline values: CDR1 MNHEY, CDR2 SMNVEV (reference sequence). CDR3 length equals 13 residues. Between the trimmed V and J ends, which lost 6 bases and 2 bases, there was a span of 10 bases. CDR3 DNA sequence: TGTGCCAGCAGCCCGGACGGACAAGAGACCCAGTACTTC. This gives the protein CASSPDGQETQYF.

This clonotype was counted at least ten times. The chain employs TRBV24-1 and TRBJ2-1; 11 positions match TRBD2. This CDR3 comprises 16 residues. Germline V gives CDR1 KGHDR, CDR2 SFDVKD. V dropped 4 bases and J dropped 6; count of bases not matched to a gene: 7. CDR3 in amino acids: CATSETLAGGPNEQFF. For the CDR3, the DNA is TGTGCCACCAGTGAAACCCTAGCGGGAGGACCCAATGAGCAGTTCTTC.

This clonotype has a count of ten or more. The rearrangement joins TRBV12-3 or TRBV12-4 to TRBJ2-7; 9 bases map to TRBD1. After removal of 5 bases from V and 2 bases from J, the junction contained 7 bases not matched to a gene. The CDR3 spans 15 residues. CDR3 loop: CASSPETGGTYEQYF. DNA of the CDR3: TGTGCCAGCAGTCCTGAGACAGGGGGGACCTACGAGCAGTACTTC.

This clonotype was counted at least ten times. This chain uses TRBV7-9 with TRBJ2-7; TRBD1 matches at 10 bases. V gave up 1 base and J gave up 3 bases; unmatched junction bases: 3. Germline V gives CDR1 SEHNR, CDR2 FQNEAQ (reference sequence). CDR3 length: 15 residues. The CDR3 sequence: CASSLGDRGHYEQYF. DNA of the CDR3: TGTGCCAGCAGCTTAGGGGACAGGGGACACTACGAGCAGTACTTC.

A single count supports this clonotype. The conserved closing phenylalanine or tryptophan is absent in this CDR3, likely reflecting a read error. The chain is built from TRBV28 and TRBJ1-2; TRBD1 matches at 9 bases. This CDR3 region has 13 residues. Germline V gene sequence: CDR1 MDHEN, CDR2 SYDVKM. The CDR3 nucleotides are TGTGCCGGCAGTTTACAGGGGGCGAGCGGCTACACCGTC. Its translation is CAGSLQGASGYTV.

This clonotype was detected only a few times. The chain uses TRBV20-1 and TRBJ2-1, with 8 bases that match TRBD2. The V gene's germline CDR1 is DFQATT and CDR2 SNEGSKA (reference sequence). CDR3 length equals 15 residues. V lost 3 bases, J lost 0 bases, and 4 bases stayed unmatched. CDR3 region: CSARVSGSSYNEQFF. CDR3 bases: TGCAGTGCTAGGGTGAGCGGGAGCTCCTACAATGAGCAGTTCTTC.

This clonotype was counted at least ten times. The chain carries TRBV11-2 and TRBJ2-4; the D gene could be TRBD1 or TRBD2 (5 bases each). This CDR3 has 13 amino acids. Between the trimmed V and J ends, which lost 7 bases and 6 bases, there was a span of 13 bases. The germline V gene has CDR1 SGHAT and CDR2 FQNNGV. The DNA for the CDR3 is TGTGCCAGCAACAAAGGGACGGGAAACATTCAGTACTTC. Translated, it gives CASNKGTGNIQYF. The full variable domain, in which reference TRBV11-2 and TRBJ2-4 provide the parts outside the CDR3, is EAGVAQSPRYKIIEKRQSVAFWCNPISGHATLYWYQQILGQGPKLLIQFQNNGVVDDSQLPKDRFSAERLKGVDSTLKIQPAKLEDSAVYLCASNKGTGNIQYFGAGTRLSVL.

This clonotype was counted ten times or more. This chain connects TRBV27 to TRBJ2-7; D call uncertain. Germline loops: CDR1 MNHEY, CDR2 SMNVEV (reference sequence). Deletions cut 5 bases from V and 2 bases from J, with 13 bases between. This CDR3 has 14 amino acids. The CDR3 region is CASSHLLKPYEQYF. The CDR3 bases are TGTGCCAGCAGTCACCTACTGAAACCCTACGAGCAGTACTTC.

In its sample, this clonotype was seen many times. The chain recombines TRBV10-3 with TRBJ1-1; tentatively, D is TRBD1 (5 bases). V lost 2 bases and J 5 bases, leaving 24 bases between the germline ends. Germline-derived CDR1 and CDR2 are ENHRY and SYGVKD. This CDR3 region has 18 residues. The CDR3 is CAISETPLRGQGETEAFF. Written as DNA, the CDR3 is TGTGCCATCAGTGAGACACCCCTCCGAGGGCAAGGGGAAACTGAAGCTTTCTTT.

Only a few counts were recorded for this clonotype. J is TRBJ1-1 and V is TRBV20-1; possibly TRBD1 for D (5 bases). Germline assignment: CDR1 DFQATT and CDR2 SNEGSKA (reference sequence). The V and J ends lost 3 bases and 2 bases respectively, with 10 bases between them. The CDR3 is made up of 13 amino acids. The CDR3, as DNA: TGCAGTGCTAGGGGGCCTTTTAACACTGAAGCTTTCTTT. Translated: CSARGPFNTEAFF.

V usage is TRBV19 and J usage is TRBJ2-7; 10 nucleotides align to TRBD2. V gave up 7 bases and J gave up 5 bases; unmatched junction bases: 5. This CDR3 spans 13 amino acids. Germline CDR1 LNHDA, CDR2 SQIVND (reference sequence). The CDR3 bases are TGTGCCAGTAATCCTAGCGGGAGTGACGAGCAGTACTTC. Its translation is CASNPSGSDEQYF.

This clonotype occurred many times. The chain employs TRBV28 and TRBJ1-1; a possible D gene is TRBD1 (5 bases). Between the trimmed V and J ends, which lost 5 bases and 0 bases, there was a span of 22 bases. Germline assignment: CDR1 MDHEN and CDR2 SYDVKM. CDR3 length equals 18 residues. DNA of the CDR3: TGTGCCAGCAGTCTCCCCGGGACGGCTTCCTACATGAACACTGAAGCTTTCTTT. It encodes CASSLPGTASYMNTEAFF. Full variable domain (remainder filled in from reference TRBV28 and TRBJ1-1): DVKVTQSSRYLVKRTGEKVFLECVQDMDHENMFWYRQDPGLGLRLIYFSYDVKMKEKGDIPEGYSVSREKKERFSLILESASTNQTSMYLCASSLPGTASYMNTEAFFGQGTRLTVV.

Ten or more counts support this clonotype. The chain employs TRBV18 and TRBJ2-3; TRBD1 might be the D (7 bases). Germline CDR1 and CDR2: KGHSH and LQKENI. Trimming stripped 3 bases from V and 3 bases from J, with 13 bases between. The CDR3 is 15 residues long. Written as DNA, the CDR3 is TGTGCCAGCTCACCGACAGGGAGGAGAACAGATACGCAGTATTTT. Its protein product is CASSPTGRRTDTQYF.

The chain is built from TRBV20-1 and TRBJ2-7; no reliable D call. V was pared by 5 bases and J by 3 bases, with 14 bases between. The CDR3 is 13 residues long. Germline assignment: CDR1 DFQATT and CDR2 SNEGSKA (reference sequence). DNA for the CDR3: TGCAGTGCTGGCCCCCGCCCCGACTACGAGCAGTACTTC. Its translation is CSAGPRPDYEQYF.

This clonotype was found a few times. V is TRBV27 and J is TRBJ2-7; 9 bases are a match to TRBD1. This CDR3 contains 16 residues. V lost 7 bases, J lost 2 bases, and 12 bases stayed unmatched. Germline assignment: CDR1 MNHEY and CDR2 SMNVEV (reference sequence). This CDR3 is CASTFETGTGTYEQYF. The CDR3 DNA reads TGTGCCAGCACATTCGAAACCGGGACAGGGACCTACGAGCAGTACTTC.

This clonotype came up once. The CDR3 is CASRTGLAGDEQFF. DNA for the CDR3: TGTGCCAGCAGAACGGGACTAGCGGGAGATGAGCAGTTCTTC. The J gene is TRBJ2-1, the V gene TRBV6-1, with 14 bases aligning to TRBD2. V was pared by 6 bases and J by 8 bases, with 3 bases of the junction left unmatched. The CDR3 consists of 14 residues. Germline V lookup: CDR1 MNHNS, CDR2 SASEGT.

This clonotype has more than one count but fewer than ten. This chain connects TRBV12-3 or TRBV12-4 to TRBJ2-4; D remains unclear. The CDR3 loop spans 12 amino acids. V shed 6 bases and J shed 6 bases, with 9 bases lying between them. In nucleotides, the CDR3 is TGTGCCAGCAGCTCCAGCGCAAACATTCAGTACTTC. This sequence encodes CASSSSANIQYF.

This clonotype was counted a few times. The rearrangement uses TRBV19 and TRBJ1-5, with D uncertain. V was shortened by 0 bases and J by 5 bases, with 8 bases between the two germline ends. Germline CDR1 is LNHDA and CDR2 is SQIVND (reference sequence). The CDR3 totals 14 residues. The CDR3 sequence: CASSIDRPHQPQHF. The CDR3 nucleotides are TGTGCCAGTAGTATAGATCGTCCGCATCAGCCCCAGCATTTT. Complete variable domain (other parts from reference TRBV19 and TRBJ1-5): DGGITQSPKYLFRKEGQNVTLSCEQNLNHDAMYWYRQDPGQGLRLIYYSQIVNDFQKGDIAEGYSVSREKKESFPLTVTSAQKNPTAFYLCASSIDRPHQPQHFGDGTRLSIL.

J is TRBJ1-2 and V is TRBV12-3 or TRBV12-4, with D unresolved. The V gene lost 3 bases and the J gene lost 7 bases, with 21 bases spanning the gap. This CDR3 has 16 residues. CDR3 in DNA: TGTGCCAGCAGTTTTGTTTCGTCAGCTGGTGTCGGTGGCTACACCTTC. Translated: CASSFVSSAGVGGYTF.

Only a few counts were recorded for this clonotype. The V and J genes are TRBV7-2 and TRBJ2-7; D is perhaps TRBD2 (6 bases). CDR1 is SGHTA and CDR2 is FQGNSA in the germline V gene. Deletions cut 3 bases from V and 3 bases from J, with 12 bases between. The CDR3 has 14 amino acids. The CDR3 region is CASSFRENIYEQYF. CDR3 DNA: TGTGCCAGCAGCTTTCGGGAGAATATCTACGAGCAGTACTTC.

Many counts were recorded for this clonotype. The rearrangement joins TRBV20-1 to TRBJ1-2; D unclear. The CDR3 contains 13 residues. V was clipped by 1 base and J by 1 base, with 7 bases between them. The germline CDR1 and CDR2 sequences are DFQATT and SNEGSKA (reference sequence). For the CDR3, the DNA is TGCAGTGCTAGAGTAGGCAGTAACTATGGCTACACCTTC. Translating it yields CSARVGSNYGYTF.

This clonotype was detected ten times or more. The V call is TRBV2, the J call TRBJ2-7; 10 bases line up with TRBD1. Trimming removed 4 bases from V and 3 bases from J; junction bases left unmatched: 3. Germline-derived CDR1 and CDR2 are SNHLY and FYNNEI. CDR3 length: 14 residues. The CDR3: CASSVGQGIYEQYF. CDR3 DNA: TGTGCCAGCAGTGTGGGACAGGGGATCTACGAGCAGTACTTC.